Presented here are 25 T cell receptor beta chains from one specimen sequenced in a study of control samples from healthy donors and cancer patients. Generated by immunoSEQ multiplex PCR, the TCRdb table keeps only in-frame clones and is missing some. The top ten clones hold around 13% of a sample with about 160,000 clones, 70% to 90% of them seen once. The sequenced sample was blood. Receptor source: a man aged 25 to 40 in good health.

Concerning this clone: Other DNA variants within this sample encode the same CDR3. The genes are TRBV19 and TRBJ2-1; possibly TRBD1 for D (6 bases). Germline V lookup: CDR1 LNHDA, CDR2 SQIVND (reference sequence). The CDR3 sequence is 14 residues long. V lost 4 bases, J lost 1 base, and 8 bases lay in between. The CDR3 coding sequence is TGTGCCAGTAGTACCGGGACATCCTACAATGAGCAGTTCTTC. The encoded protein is CASSTGTSYNEQFF. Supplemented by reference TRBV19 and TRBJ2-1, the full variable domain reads DGGITQSPKYLFRKEGQNVTLSCEQNLNHDAMYWYRQDPGQGLRLIYYSQIVNDFQKGDIAEGYSVSREKKESFPLTVTSAQKNPTAFYLCASSTGTSYNEQFFGPGTRLTVL.

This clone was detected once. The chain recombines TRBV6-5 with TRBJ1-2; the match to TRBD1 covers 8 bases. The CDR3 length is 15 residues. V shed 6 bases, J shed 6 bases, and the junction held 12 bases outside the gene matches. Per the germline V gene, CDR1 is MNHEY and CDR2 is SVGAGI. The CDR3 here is CASRPRTGRINGYTF. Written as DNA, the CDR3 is TGTGCCAGCAGACCTAGGACAGGGAGAATCAATGGCTACACCTTC.

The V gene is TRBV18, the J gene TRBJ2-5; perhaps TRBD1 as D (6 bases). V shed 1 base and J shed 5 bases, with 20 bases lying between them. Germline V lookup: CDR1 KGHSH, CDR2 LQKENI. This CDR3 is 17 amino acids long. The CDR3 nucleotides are TGTGCCAGCTCACCACTCGACAGGACTCTGGCTTGGGAGACCCAGTACTTC. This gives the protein CASSPLDRTLAWETQYF.

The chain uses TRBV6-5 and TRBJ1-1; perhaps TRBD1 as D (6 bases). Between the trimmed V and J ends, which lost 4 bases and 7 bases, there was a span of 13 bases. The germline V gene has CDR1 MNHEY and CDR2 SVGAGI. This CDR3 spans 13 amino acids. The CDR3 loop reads CASSLGGAVEAFF. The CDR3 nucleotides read TGTGCCAGCAGTTTGGGGGGCGCGGTTGAAGCTTTCTTT.

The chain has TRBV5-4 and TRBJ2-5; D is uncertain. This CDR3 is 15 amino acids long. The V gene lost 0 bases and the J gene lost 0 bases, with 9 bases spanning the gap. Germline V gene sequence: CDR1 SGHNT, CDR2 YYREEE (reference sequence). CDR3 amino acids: CASSLAGTHQETQYF. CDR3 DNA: TGTGCCAGCAGCTTGGCCGGAACACACCAAGAGACCCAGTACTTC.

The CDR3 DNA reads as TGTGCCAGCAGTGAGAAGGTGCCCATGGGATCCCAGTACTTC. Encoded protein: CASSEKVPMGSQYF. This rearrangement joins TRBV2 to TRBJ2-5, with D unclear. CDR3 length: 14 amino acids. Trimming cost V 3 bases and J 9 bases, with 17 bases left between them. Germline assignment: CDR1 SNHLY and CDR2 FYNNEI.

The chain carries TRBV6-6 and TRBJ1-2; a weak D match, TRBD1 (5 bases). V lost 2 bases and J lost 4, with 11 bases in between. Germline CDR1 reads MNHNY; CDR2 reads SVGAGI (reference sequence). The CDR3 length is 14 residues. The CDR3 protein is CASSYLETAYGYTF. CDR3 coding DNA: TGTGCCAGCAGTTACCTCGAGACAGCCTATGGCTACACCTTC.

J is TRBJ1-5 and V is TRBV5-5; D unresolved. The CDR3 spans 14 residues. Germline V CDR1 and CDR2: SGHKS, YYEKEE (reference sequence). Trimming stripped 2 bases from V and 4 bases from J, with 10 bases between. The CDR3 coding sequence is TGTGCCAGCAGCTTTGACGCGGGAAATCAGCCCCAGCATTTT. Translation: CASSFDAGNQPQHF. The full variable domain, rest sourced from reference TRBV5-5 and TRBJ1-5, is DAGVTQSPTHLIKTRGQQVTLRCSPISGHKSVSWYQQVLGQGPQFIFQYYEKEERGRGNFPDRFSARQFPNYSSELNVNALLLGDSALYLCASSFDAGNQPQHFGDGTRLSIL.

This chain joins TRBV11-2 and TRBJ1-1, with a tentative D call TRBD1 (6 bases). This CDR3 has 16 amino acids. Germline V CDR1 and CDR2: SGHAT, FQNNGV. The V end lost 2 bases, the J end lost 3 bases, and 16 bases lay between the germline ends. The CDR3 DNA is TGTGCCAGCAGCTTACTCCGGGGGCGCAGGGACACTGAAGCTTTCTTT. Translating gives CASSLLRGRRDTEAFF.

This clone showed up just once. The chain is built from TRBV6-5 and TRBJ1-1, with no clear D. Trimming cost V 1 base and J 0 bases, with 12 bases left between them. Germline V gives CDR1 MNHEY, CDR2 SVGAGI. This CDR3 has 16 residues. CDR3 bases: TGTGCCAGCAGTTACTACCTGGCCAGCATGAACACTGAAGCTTTCTTT. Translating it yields CASSYYLASMNTEAFF.

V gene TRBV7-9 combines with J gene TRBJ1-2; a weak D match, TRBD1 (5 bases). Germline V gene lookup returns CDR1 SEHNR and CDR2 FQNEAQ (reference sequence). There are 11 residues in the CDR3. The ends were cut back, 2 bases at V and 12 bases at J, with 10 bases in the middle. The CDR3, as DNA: TGTGCCAGCAGCTTACAGGGACTAGACACCTTC. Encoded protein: CASSLQGLDTF.

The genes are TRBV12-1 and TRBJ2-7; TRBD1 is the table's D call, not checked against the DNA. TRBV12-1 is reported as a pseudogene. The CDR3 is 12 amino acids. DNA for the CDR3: TGTGCCAGCAGCTCACAGGGGAACGAGCAGTACTTC. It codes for CASSSQGNEQYF.

The CDR3 nucleotides read TGTGCCAGCACCTCGGGCGCGTCCTACGAGCAGTACTTC. Translated, it gives CASTSGASYEQYF. The J gene is TRBJ2-7, the V gene TRBV6-5, with D uncertain. Trimming took off 7 bases at V and 1 base at J, with 11 bases between the two ends. Germline loops: CDR1 MNHEY, CDR2 SVGAGI. The CDR3 is 13 amino acids.

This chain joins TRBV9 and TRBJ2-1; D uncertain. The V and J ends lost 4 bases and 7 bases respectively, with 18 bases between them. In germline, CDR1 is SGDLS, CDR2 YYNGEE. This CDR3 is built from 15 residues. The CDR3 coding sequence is TGTGCCAGCAGCATACGGGCCAACCCAGGAAATGAGCAGTTCTTC. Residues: CASSIRANPGNEQFF.

The chain's CDR3 is CASSYRQGTGEQYF. CDR3 DNA: TGTGCCAGCAGCTACAGACAGGGGACAGGCGAGCAGTACTTC. The V gene is TRBV5-5, the J gene TRBJ2-7; 8 positions agree with TRBD1. Germline CDR1 reads SGHKS; CDR2 reads YYEKEE (reference sequence). J lost 6 bases, V lost 3 bases, and 8 bases had no gene match. The CDR3 covers 14 residues.

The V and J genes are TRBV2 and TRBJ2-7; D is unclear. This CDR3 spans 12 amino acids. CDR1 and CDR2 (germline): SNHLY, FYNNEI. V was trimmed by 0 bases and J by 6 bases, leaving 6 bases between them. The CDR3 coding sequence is TGTGCCAGCAGTGAAGCGCCGGGCGAGCAGTACTTC. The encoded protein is CASSEAPGEQYF.

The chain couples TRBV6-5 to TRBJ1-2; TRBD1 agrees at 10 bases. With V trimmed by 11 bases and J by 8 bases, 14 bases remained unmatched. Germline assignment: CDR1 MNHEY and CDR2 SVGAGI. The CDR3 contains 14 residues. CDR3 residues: CACYRDRGSLGYTF. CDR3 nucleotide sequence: TGTGCCTGCTACCGGGACAGGGGATCGTTAGGCTACACCTTC.

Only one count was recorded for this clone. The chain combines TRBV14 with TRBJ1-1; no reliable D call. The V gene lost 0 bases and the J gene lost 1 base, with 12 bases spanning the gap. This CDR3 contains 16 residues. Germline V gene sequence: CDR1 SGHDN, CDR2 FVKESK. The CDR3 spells CASSQDNWSTNTEAFF. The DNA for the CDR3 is TGTGCCAGCAGCCAAGATAATTGGAGCACGAACACTGAAGCTTTCTTT.

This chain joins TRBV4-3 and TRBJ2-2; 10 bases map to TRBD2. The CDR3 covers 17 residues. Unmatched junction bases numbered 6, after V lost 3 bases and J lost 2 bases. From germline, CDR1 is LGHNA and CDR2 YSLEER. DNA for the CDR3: TGCGCCAGCAGCCAGTCCGGACTAGCGGCAAACACCGGGGAGCTGTTTTTT. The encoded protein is CASSQSGLAANTGELFF.

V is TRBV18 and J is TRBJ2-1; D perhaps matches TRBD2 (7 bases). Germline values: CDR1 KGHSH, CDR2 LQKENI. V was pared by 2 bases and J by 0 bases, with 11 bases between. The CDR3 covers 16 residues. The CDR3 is CASSPGGASSYNEQFF. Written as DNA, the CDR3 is TGTGCCAGCTCACCAGGGGGGGCTAGCTCCTACAATGAGCAGTTCTTC.

CDR3 nucleotides: TGTGCCAGCAGCGCCCGGGACACCCGCTGGGCCCAGTACTTC. Its protein product is CASSARDTRWAQYF. The chain has TRBV5-8 and TRBJ2-5; the D gene is possibly TRBD1 (6 bases). Trimming left V 4 bases short and J 9 bases short, with 19 bases between. The CDR3 contains 14 residues. Germline assignment: CDR1 SGHTS and CDR2 YDEGEE. The full variable domain, completed using reference TRBV5-8 and TRBJ2-5, is EAGVTQSPTHLIKTRGQQATLRCSPISGHTSVYWYQQALGLGLQFLLWYDEGEERNRGNFPPRFSGRQFPNYSSELNVNALELEDSALYLCASSARDTRWAQYFGPGTRLLVL.

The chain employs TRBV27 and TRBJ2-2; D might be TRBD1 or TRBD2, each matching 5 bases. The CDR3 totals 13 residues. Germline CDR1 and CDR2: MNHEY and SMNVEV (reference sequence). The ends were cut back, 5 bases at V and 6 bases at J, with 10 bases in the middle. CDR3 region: CASSGQGPGELFF. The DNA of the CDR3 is TGTGCCAGCAGTGGTCAGGGACCCGGGGAGCTGTTTTTT.

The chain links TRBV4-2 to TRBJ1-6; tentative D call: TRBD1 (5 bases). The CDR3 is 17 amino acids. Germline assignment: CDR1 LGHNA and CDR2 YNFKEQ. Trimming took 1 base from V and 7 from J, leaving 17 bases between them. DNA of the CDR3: TGTGCCAGCAGCCAAGTGCGGGGGGGGACTGACAATTCACCCCTCCACTTT. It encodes CASSQVRGGTDNSPLHF.

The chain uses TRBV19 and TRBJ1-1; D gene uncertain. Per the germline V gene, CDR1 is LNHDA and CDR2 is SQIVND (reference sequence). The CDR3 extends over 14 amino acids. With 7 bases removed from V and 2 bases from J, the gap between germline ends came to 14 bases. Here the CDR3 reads CASTETVLNTEAFF. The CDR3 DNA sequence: TGTGCCAGTACCGAGACCGTCCTAAACACTGAAGCTTTCTTT.

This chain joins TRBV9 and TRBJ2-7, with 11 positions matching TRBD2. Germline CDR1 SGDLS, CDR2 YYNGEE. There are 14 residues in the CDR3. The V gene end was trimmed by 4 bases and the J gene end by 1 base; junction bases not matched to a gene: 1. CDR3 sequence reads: CASSSSGGSYEQYF. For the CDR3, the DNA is TGTGCCAGCAGCTCTAGCGGGGGGTCCTACGAGCAGTACTTC.